This T cell receptor beta chain was sequenced for a study of radiotherapy plus CTLA-4 blockade in lung cancer. The CDR3 covers 14 residues. Germline V lookup: CDR1 SQVTM, CDR2 ANQGSEA. Trimming removed 2 bases from V and 3 bases from J, with 11 bases in between. On this clone: Its antigen is undetermined.

Sequenced by immunoSEQ multiplex PCR; TCRdb stores in-frame clones only, minus some. The table records about 14,000 clones, around 72% of them present only once. General observations from the study: Once radiotherapy plus ipilimumab had been given, TCR clones derived from tumor expanded in blood.

The specimen comprised peripheral blood, sampled from a patient treated with radiotherapy plus ipilimumab. V is TRBV29-1 and J is TRBJ1-3, with TRBD1 as a possible D gene (5 bases). The sequence came from a human donor with non-small cell lung cancer whose response to radiotherapy plus ipilimumab could not be evaluated. The CDR3 sequence: CSVEPRGIGNTIYF. CDR3 coding DNA: TGCAGCGTTGAACCTCGGGGGATTGGAAACACCATATATTTT. Drawing the rest from reference TRBV29-1 and TRBJ1-3, the complete variable domain is SAVISQKPSRDICQRGTSLTIQCQVDSQVTMMFWYRQQPGQSLTLIATANQGSEATYESGFVIDKFPISRPNLTFSTLTVSNMSPEDSSIYLCSVEPRGIGNTIYFGEGSWLTVV.